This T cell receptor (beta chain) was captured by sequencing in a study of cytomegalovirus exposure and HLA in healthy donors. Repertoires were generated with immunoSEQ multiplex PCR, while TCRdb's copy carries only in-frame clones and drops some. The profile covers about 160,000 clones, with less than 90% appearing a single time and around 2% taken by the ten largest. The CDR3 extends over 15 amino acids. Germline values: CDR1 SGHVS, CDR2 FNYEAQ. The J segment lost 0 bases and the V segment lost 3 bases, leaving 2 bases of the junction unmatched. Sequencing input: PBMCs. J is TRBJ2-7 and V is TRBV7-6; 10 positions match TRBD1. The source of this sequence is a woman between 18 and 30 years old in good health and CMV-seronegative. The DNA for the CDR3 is TGTGCCAGCAGCTTCGGGACAGGGGACTCCTACGAGCAGTACTTC. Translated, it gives CASSFGTGDSYEQYF.